This TCR beta chain was identified in a study of blood T cell repertoires in COVID-19. Profiled with immunoSEQ multiplex PCR; TCRdb holds only in-frame clones, not every one. The sample comprises roughly 100,000 clones, roughly 86% of which are singletons, and around 9.5% rests with the top ten. V was clipped by 5 bases and J by 4 bases, with 14 bases between them. The length of the CDR3 is 14 residues. Germline V gene lookup returns CDR1 MNHEY and CDR2 SMNVEV (reference sequence). Sequencing was done on a sample of peripheral blood. The V gene is TRBV27, the J gene TRBJ1-2; D gene unclear. This receptor was obtained from a man aged 35 to 55 with active or convalescent COVID-19. In nucleotides, the CDR3 is TGTGCCAGCAGTGACCGAGGGTGGAGCTATGGCTACACCTTC. This encodes CASSDRGWSYGYTF.